The 24 T cell receptor beta chains below all came from one sample that was sequenced in a study of cytomegalovirus exposure and HLA in healthy donors. In the PCR, 60 Vbeta and 13 Jbeta primers were used. The data were produced by immunoSEQ multiplex PCR, yet TCRdb's version contains in-frame clones alone and is incomplete. The data contain 200,000 to 250,000 clones, around 80% of them seen just once; the ten biggest clones take up around 2.9%. Material for sequencing was PBMCs. The receptors were sampled from an older woman in good health and CMV-seropositive.

V usage is TRBV9 and J usage is TRBJ1-2, with 8 bases matching TRBD1. The ends lost 0 bases at V and 2 bases at J; junction bases unmatched: 0. Germline CDR1 SGDLS, CDR2 YYNGEE. This CDR3 contains 14 residues. The CDR3 nucleotides are TGTGCCAGCAGCGTAGGGACAGGGAACTATGGCTACACCTTC. Protein: CASSVGTGNYGYTF.

This clone was observed once. The V gene is TRBV7-2, the J gene TRBJ2-5, with 10 positions matching TRBD2. Germline V gives CDR1 SGHTA, CDR2 FQGNSA. CDR3 length: 16 amino acids. After removal of 2 bases from V and 4 bases from J, the junction contained 7 bases not matched to a gene. The CDR3 DNA is TGTGCCAGCAGCTTATCTGTAGCGGGAGGCGGAGAGACCCAGTACTTC. Protein: CASSLSVAGGGETQYF.

The chain links TRBV7-9 to TRBJ1-1; D possibly corresponds to TRBD1 (5 bases). The ends were cut back, 3 bases at V and 3 bases at J, with 11 bases in the middle. Per the germline V gene, CDR1 is SEHNR and CDR2 is FQNEAQ (reference sequence). The CDR3 is 14 amino acids. The CDR3, as DNA: TGTGCCAGCAGCTTTAAGGGGAGGGACACTGAAGCTTTCTTT. Translated, it gives CASSFKGRDTEAFF.

The chain carries TRBV2 and TRBJ1-4; 11 bases are shared with TRBD1. The CDR3 contains 17 residues. Trimming at V came to 3 bases and at J to 5 bases, leaving 8 bases not matched to a gene. Germline lookup yields CDR1 SNHLY and CDR2 FYNNEI. In DNA, the CDR3 is TGTGCCAGCAGTGAGCGGGGACAGGGGGAGACAAATGAAAAACTGTTTTTT. Protein sequence: CASSERGQGETNEKLFF.

This chain links TRBV11-2 with TRBJ1-5; D ambiguous. Trimming pared 1 base from V and 7 bases from J, leaving 8 bases between. Germline V gene sequence: CDR1 SGHAT, CDR2 FQNNGV. CDR3 size: 13 residues. The CDR3 protein is CASSLGRGQPQHF. In DNA form, the CDR3 reads TGTGCCAGCAGCTTAGGGAGAGGGCAGCCCCAGCATTTT.

This clone showed up just a few times. V and J are TRBV5-4 and TRBJ1-3; D remains ambiguous. In germline, CDR1 is SGHNT, CDR2 YYREEE (reference sequence). The CDR3 is 15 amino acids. V was shortened by 0 bases and J by 1 base, with 8 bases between the two germline ends. CDR3 nucleotides: TGTGCCAGCAGCTTGGCGGGAGCTTCTGGAAACACCATATATTTT. Amino acids: CASSLAGASGNTIYF. The variable domain in full, completed from reference TRBV5-4 and TRBJ1-3, reads ETGVTQSPTHLIKTRGQQVTLRCSSQSGHNTVSWYQQALGQGPQFIFQYYREEENGRGNFPPRFSGLQFPNYSSELNVNALELDDSALYLCASSLAGASGNTIYFGEGSWLTVV.

The CDR3 reads CASSETHTEAFF. DNA of the CDR3: TGTGCCAGCAGTGAGACACACACTGAAGCTTTCTTT. The chain couples TRBV2 to TRBJ1-1; no firm D call. Between the trimmed V and J ends, which lost 3 bases and 3 bases, there was a span of 5 bases. In germline, CDR1 is SNHLY, CDR2 FYNNEI. The CDR3 is made up of 12 amino acids.

This sequence joins TRBV11-2 and TRBJ2-2; D may be TRBD1 (5 bases). Trimming took 4 bases from V and 1 from J, leaving 7 bases between them. From germline, CDR1 is SGHAT and CDR2 FQNNGV. The CDR3 totals 14 residues. The CDR3 sequence: CASSWGGNTGELFF. DNA of the CDR3: TGTGCCAGCAGCTGGGGCGGGAACACCGGGGAGCTGTTTTTT.

This chain uses TRBV5-1 with TRBJ1-2, with 7 bases lining up with TRBD1. Per germline, CDR1 SGHRS and CDR2 YFSETQ. V lost 1 base to trimming and J lost 0 bases; unmatched junction nucleotides: 6. The CDR3 is made up of 16 amino acids. The CDR3: CASSLTGASSNYGYTF. The CDR3 region has the DNA TGCGCCAGCAGCTTGACAGGGGCCTCCTCTAACTATGGCTACACCTTC.

The chain carries TRBV7-8 and TRBJ1-6; D not certain. Deletions cut 2 bases from V and 7 bases from J, with 18 bases between. The length of the CDR3 is 17 residues. Germline CDR1 reads SGHVS; CDR2 reads FQNEAQ. In DNA, the CDR3 is TGTGCCAGCAGCTTAATCCCGACCGCCGGCGGGAATTCACCCCTCCACTTT. It codes for CASSLIPTAGGNSPLHF.

The genes are TRBV2 and TRBJ2-7; perhaps TRBD2 as D (7 bases). From germline, CDR1 is SNHLY and CDR2 FYNNEI. V was cut by 3 bases and J by 2 bases, with 11 bases left in between. The CDR3 has 14 residues. The CDR3 nucleotides read TGTGCCAGCAGTGAGGGGGGGGCAGCCTACGAGCAGTACTTC. Protein product: CASSEGGAAYEQYF.

V gene TRBV19 combines with J gene TRBJ1-1; D remains unclear. Germline CDR1 LNHDA, CDR2 SQIVND (reference sequence). The CDR3 has 13 residues. The V gene lost 4 bases and the J gene lost 2 bases, with 8 bases spanning the gap. CDR3 in DNA: TGTGCCAGTAGTAGTCAAATTAACACTGAAGCTTTCTTT. Its protein is CASSSQINTEAFF.

The genes are TRBV5-1 and TRBJ2-1; 10 bases are a match to TRBD2. The CDR3 is 14 residues long. Germline CDR1 reads SGHRS; CDR2 reads YFSETQ. The V segment lost 4 bases and the J segment 6 bases; nucleotides outside the gene matches: 4. CDR3 nucleotide sequence: TGCGCCAGCAGCCGGACTAGCGGCGTCAATGAGCAGTTCTTC. Protein product: CASSRTSGVNEQFF.

The chain uses TRBV5-1 and TRBJ2-5; D is ambiguous. The CDR3 contains 13 residues. Germline CDR1 and CDR2: SGHRS and YFSETQ. Trimming removed 2 bases from V and 2 bases from J, with 7 bases in between. In DNA, the CDR3 is TGCGCCAGCAGCTTTCCAGAACAAGAGACCCAGTACTTC. Its translation is CASSFPEQETQYF.

V usage is TRBV6-1 and J usage is TRBJ2-1; no reliable D call. From germline, CDR1 is MNHNS and CDR2 SASEGT. The germline V and J ends were trimmed by 3 bases and 0 bases, with 15 bases remaining between them. This CDR3 has 17 residues. The CDR3 region has the DNA TGTGCCAGCAGTGATTTTGAGACAACAAGCTCCTACAATGAGCAGTTCTTC. This codes for CASSDFETTSSYNEQFF.

This clone was seen once. This chain connects TRBV18 to TRBJ1-5; D is unresolved. CDR1 is KGHSH and CDR2 is LQKENI in the germline V gene. The V and J ends lost 2 bases and 0 bases respectively, with 5 bases between them. The CDR3 runs to 14 residues. CDR3 amino acids: CASSPSNSNQPQHF. CDR3 coding DNA: TGTGCCAGCTCACCAAGCAATAGCAATCAGCCCCAGCATTTT.

This clone was observed a few times. The V call is TRBV7-9, the J call TRBJ1-6; possibly TRBD1 for D (6 bases). The V end was cut by 7 bases, the J end by 13 bases, with 17 bases between. CDR1 SEHNR and CDR2 FQNEAQ come from the germline V gene (reference sequence). CDR3 length: 13 amino acids. DNA of the CDR3: TGTGCCAGCAACCGGGCCCGGGGGGCCCCCCTCCACTTT. The encoded protein is CASNRARGAPLHF.

The gene calls are TRBV11-2 and TRBJ2-5; maybe TRBD2 (5 bases). This CDR3 contains 14 residues. Trimming took off 1 base at V and 2 bases at J, with 8 bases between the two ends. Per the germline V gene, CDR1 is SGHAT and CDR2 is FQNNGV. This CDR3 is CASSLVAIQETQYF. For the CDR3, the DNA is TGTGCCAGCAGCTTAGTAGCGATACAAGAGACCCAGTACTTC.

This clone was counted a single time. The chain is built from TRBV4-3 and TRBJ1-1; 9 positions match TRBD1. The CDR3 covers 16 residues. V trimming: 1 base; J trimming: 2 bases; junction bases outside the gene matches: 5. Per germline, CDR1 LGHNA and CDR2 YSLEER. CDR3 DNA: TGCGCCAGCAGCCAAGGGACAGGGGACGGTAACACTGAAGCTTTCTTT. This sequence encodes CASSQGTGDGNTEAFF.

The table lists this clone with a count of one. The chain has TRBV13 and TRBJ1-1; D remains ambiguous. The CDR3 loop spans 14 amino acids. V shed 5 bases and J shed 4 bases, with 14 bases lying between them. Germline V gives CDR1 PRHDT, CDR2 FYEKMQ (reference sequence). CDR3 amino acids: CASSTTTSTTEAFF. The CDR3 DNA sequence: TGTGCCAGCAGCACGACTACAAGTACCACTGAAGCTTTCTTT.

The chain recombines TRBV5-4 with TRBJ1-2, with TRBD1 matching 12 bases. Germline CDR1 SGHNT, CDR2 YYREEE (reference sequence). Unmatched junction bases numbered 8, after V lost 0 bases and J lost 5 bases. This CDR3 comprises 17 residues. In nucleotides, the CDR3 is TGTGCCAGCAGCTTGGCTTCCGGGACAGGGGGCAATTATGGCTACACCTTC. This translates into CASSLASGTGGNYGYTF.

This chain joins TRBV5-1 and TRBJ1-2, with D unresolved. Germline values: CDR1 SGHRS, CDR2 YFSETQ. The length of the CDR3 is 15 residues. V was cut by 4 bases and J by 2 bases, with 15 bases left in between. The chain's CDR3 is CASSTNPGSNYGYTF. As DNA, the CDR3 is TGCGCCAGCAGCACAAACCCGGGATCGAACTATGGCTACACCTTC.

This sequence joins TRBV2 and TRBJ2-7; D might be TRBD1 (5 bases). Germline CDR1 reads SNHLY; CDR2 reads FYNNEI. The CDR3 covers 14 residues. V was clipped by 1 base and J by 3 bases, with 10 bases between them. The DNA for the CDR3 is TGTGCCAGCAGTGAAGTAACAGGCAGCTACGAGCAGTACTTC. Encoded protein: CASSEVTGSYEQYF.

The chain is built from TRBV1 and TRBJ2-1; TRBD1, the table's D call, was not compared with the DNA. TRBV1 is an annotated pseudogene. The CDR3 length is 13 residues. The CDR3 DNA follows: TGCACCAGCAGCCAAGTAACTAGGGGGGAGCAGTTCTTC. Its translation is CTSSQVTRGEQFF.